Listed here are 10 T cell receptor beta chains from one sample, sequenced in a study of cytomegalovirus exposure and HLA in healthy donors. Only in-frame clones appear in the TCRdb table, and some are missing; sequencing was by immunoSEQ multiplex PCR. The sample records 140,000 or so clones, about nine tenths being singletons. Material: PBMCs. The receptors stem from a woman in her thirties in good health and CMV-seropositive.

The rearrangement links TRBV9 to TRBJ2-1, with D uncertain. The germline V and J ends were trimmed by 0 bases and 0 bases, with 7 bases remaining between them. This CDR3 is 15 amino acids long. Germline V gives CDR1 SGDLS, CDR2 YYNGEE. The CDR3 DNA is TGTGCCAGCAGCGTAGATCCAGACTCCTACAATGAGCAGTTCTTC. It codes for CASSVDPDSYNEQFF.

The genes are TRBV29-1 and TRBJ2-1; 8 bases are shared with TRBD1. With 4 bases clipped from V and 7 bases from J, the junction kept 18 bases outside the gene matches. Germline CDR1 SQVTM, CDR2 ANQGSEA. This CDR3 is built from 17 residues. In DNA form, the CDR3 reads TGCAGCGTTGTCCCTATAACAGGGGGTGAAGGTTGGAATGAGCAGTTCTTC. Its translation: CSVVPITGGEGWNEQFF.

This chain connects TRBV13 to TRBJ2-1; 12 bases are shared with TRBD2. V shed 5 bases and J 10 bases; nucleotides not matched to a gene: 9. The CDR3 sequence is 15 residues long. CDR1 is PRHDT, CDR2 FYEKMQ, per germline (reference sequence). The CDR3 protein is CASSQTSGGPKEQFF. CDR3 DNA: TGTGCCAGCAGCCAAACTAGCGGGGGGCCAAAGGAGCAGTTCTTC.

This clone was seen more than once but under ten times. This chain uses TRBV4-1 with TRBJ1-1, with a possible D match to TRBD1 (5 bases). Germline-derived CDR1 and CDR2 are MGHRA and YSYEKL. The V end lost 1 base, the J end lost 4 bases, and 16 bases lay between the germline ends. The length of the CDR3 is 16 residues. The CDR3 is CASSQGPDAGGTEAFF. In DNA form, the CDR3 reads TGCGCCAGCAGCCAAGGCCCGGATGCGGGGGGCACTGAAGCTTTCTTT.

The chain has TRBV5-6 and TRBJ1-6; weak D call: TRBD1 (6 bases). The CDR3 is made up of 16 amino acids. V shed 2 bases and J shed 3 bases, with 12 bases lying between them. The V gene's germline CDR1 is SGHDT and CDR2 YYEEEE. In DNA form, the CDR3 reads TGTGCCAGCAGCTTCGCAGGGGTCCTCTATAATTCACCCCTCCACTTT. Encoded protein: CASSFAGVLYNSPLHF.

This CDR3 reads CASRDPGQGLRGYTF. CDR3 in DNA: TGTGCCAGTAGGGACCCGGGACAGGGGCTGAGAGGCTACACCTTC. The chain uses TRBV19 and TRBJ1-2; 10 positions agree with TRBD1. There are 15 residues in the CDR3. Germline V gene lookup returns CDR1 LNHDA and CDR2 SQIVND (reference sequence). V was clipped by 6 bases and J by 8 bases; unmatched bases: 12.

The chain employs TRBV28 and TRBJ1-5, with TRBD1 identical over 9 bases. The CDR3 consists of 15 residues. Germline V CDR1 and CDR2: MDHEN, SYDVKM. After removal of 2 bases from V and 5 bases from J, the junction contained 4 bases not matched to a gene. CDR3 nucleotides: TGTGCCAGCAGTTTACCGGGACAGGGCTATCAGCCCCAGCATTTT. It translates to CASSLPGQGYQPQHF.

The V call is TRBV5-5, the J call TRBJ1-1, with a tentative D call TRBD1 (5 bases). CDR3 length: 14 amino acids. V lost 2 bases and J lost 5, with 13 bases in between. In germline, CDR1 is SGHKS, CDR2 YYEKEE (reference sequence). This chain's CDR3 is CASSFLGVGTEAFF. The DNA of the CDR3 is TGTGCCAGCAGCTTCCTAGGGGTAGGGACTGAAGCTTTCTTT.

The chain uses TRBV27 and TRBJ1-5; 8 bases are shared with TRBD1. Germline V gives CDR1 MNHEY, CDR2 SMNVEV (reference sequence). V lost 5 bases, J lost 5 bases, and 2 bases stayed unmatched. The CDR3 covers 13 residues. Here the CDR3 reads CASSQGAYQPQHF. The CDR3 DNA reads TGTGCCAGCAGTCAGGGGGCTTATCAGCCCCAGCATTTT.

The rearrangement uses TRBV20-1 and TRBJ1-2; D gene unclear. The CDR3 is made up of 10 amino acids. Trimming left V 4 bases short and J 7 bases short, with 7 bases between. Germline CDR1 DFQATT, CDR2 SNEGSKA (reference sequence). As DNA, the CDR3 is TGCAGTGCTATCCGCGGTGGCTACACCTTC. Its translation is CSAIRGGYTF.